The next 31 T cell receptor beta chains were all read from a single sample in a study of shared clonotypes between healthy human individuals. TCRdb's table, derived via immunoSEQ multiplex PCR, lists solely in-frame clones and lacks some. The repertoire holds around 700,000 clones, around two thirds seen once, with under 2% in the top ten. Material for sequencing was memory CD4+ T cells sorted from blood. Described subset: CD45RA-negative fraction. Receptors originate from a woman aged 25-40 years in good health.

The chain employs TRBV28 and TRBJ2-7; 9 bases line up with TRBD1. The CDR3 is 16 residues long. V gave up 5 bases and J gave up 1 base; unmatched junction bases: 9. Germline V lookup: CDR1 MDHEN, CDR2 SYDVKM. The CDR3 loop is CASSPSPGQGSYEQYF. CDR3 DNA: TGTGCCAGCAGTCCGTCTCCGGGACAGGGATCCTACGAGCAGTACTTC.

This chain links TRBV15 with TRBJ2-1; possibly TRBD1 for D (7 bases). V lost 0 bases and J lost 5, with 14 bases in between. The V gene's germline CDR1 is LNHNV and CDR2 YYDKDF (reference sequence). The CDR3 runs 16 residues. The CDR3 protein is CATSRDAGQINNEQFF. The CDR3, as DNA: TGTGCCACCAGCAGAGATGCGGGACAGATAAACAATGAGCAGTTCTTC. Filled out from reference TRBV15 and TRBJ2-1, the complete variable domain reads DAMVIQNPRYQVTQFGKPVTLSCSQTLNHNVMYWYQQKSSQAPKLLFHYYDKDFNNEADTPDNFQSRRPNTSFCFLDIRSPGLGDTAMYLCATSRDAGQINNEQFFGPGTRLTVL.

There are many counts of this clone. Other nucleotide sequences from this sample produce the same CDR3. The V and J genes are TRBV5-1 and TRBJ1-2; D is uncertain. Between the trimmed V and J ends, which lost 7 bases and 0 bases, there was a span of 10 bases. CDR3 length: 13 residues. The germline V gene encodes CDR1 SGHRS and CDR2 YFSETQ. Here the CDR3 reads CASSGTANYGYTF. In nucleotides, the CDR3 is TGCGCCAGCTCAGGTACCGCTAACTATGGCTACACCTTC.

The genes are TRBV27 and TRBJ2-3, with D unresolved. The CDR3 has 15 amino acids. Germline V CDR1 and CDR2: MNHEY, SMNVEV (reference sequence). V was shortened by 8 bases and J by 1 base, with 16 bases between the two germline ends. CDR3 protein: CASGRSLRGTDTQYF. CDR3 in DNA: TGTGCCAGCGGCAGGTCCCTTCGGGGCACAGATACGCAGTATTTT.

The V gene is TRBV28, the J gene TRBJ1-5, with D unclear. CDR1 and CDR2 from the germline V gene are MDHEN and SYDVKM. V lost 6 bases and J lost 9, with 15 bases in between. The CDR3 is 13 amino acids. The CDR3 DNA sequence: TGTGCCAGCAGCTCACCAGCAGAATTGCCCCAGCATTTT. Translated, it gives CASSSPAELPQHF.

The chain uses TRBV30 and TRBJ2-7; D is uncertain. The germline V gene has CDR1 GTSNPN and CDR2 SVGIG (reference sequence). The ends were cut back, 0 bases at V and 1 base at J, with 10 bases in the middle. The length of the CDR3 is 14 residues. The CDR3 region has the DNA TGTGCCTGGAGTGTTCCATTTGAGTCCTACGAGCAGTACTTC. Translation gives CAWSVPFESYEQYF. Complete variable domain (other parts from reference TRBV30 and TRBJ2-7): SQTIHQWPATLVQPVGSPLSLECTVEGTSNPNLYWYRQAAGRGLQLLFYSVGIGQISSEVPQNLSASRPQDRQFILSSKKLLLSDSGFYLCAWSVPFESYEQYFGPGTRLTVT.

The rearrangement uses TRBV25-1 and TRBJ1-2; D call uncertain. Germline-derived CDR1 and CDR2 are MGHDK and SYGVNS. Trimming took 8 bases from V and 7 from J, leaving 14 bases between them. The CDR3 covers 12 residues. The CDR3 spells CASFRPLFGYTF. DNA for the CDR3: TGTGCCAGCTTCCGTCCCCTATTTGGCTACACCTTC.

With respect to this clone: The junction does not match germline at one end; this may be a read error. The chain carries TRBV19 and TRBJ2-7, with 11 bases lining up with TRBD2. CDR3 length: 16 amino acids. Germline CDR1 and CDR2: LNHDA and SQIVND (reference sequence). CDR3 sequence reads: CASSSAGTSGAYERYF. The CDR3 region has the DNA TGTGCCAGTAGTAGCGCCGGGACTAGCGGAGCCTACGAGCGGTACTTC.

In the case of this clone: Its ends do not fully match the called genes, so a read error is possible. The genes are TRBV20-1 and TRBJ2-1, with D possibly being TRBD2 (5 bases). The CDR3 runs 9 residues. The germline V gene encodes CDR1 DFQATT and CDR2 SNEGSKA (reference sequence). The CDR3, as DNA: TGCAGTGCTAGCCCCTCGAGGGTCTTC. Protein: CSASPSRVF.

This CDR3 reads CASSSPRSGRRDEQYF. As DNA, the CDR3 is TGTGCCAGCAGCTCCCCAAGGAGCGGGAGAAGAGACGAGCAGTACTTC. The V and J genes are TRBV28 and TRBJ2-7, with 8 positions matching TRBD2. CDR1 MDHEN and CDR2 SYDVKM come from the germline V gene. CDR3 length: 16 amino acids. V lost 6 bases, J lost 5 bases, and 15 bases stayed unmatched.

This clone was recorded once. V gene TRBV4-1 combines with J gene TRBJ2-1, with no clear D. Looked up from germline, CDR1 is MGHRA and CDR2 is YSYEKL. This CDR3 contains 14 residues. Trimming pared 0 bases from V and 5 bases from J, leaving 8 bases between. The chain's CDR3 is CASSQESRHNEQFF. In DNA, the CDR3 is TGCGCCAGCAGCCAAGAGAGCCGACACAATGAGCAGTTCTTC.

Points on this clone: Other nucleotide sequences in the sample specify the same CDR3. This chain joins TRBV4-1 and TRBJ2-5; TRBD1 aligns across 8 bases. The ends lost 4 bases at V and 5 bases at J; junction bases unmatched: 9. Germline-derived CDR1 and CDR2 are MGHRA and YSYEKL. The CDR3 extends over 15 amino acids. CDR3 protein: CASSPPDRGRETQYF. CDR3 DNA: TGCGCCAGCAGCCCACCTGACAGGGGTCGGGAGACCCAGTACTTC.

The J gene is TRBJ2-7, the V gene TRBV28; 11 nucleotides match TRBD2. V shed 8 bases, J shed 2 bases, and the junction held 5 bases outside the gene matches. The CDR3 contains 14 residues. CDR1 is MDHEN and CDR2 is SYDVKM in the germline V gene. The CDR3 sequence is CASALAGGAYEQYF. The CDR3 DNA reads as TGTGCCAGCGCTCTAGCGGGAGGAGCCTACGAGCAGTACTTC.

The chain links TRBV15 to TRBJ2-1, with a weak D call TRBD1 (6 bases). V was trimmed by 4 bases and J by 0 bases, leaving 10 bases between them. The CDR3 runs 15 residues. Per germline, CDR1 LNHNV and CDR2 YYDKDF (reference sequence). The CDR3 DNA reads TGTGCCACCAGCAAAAGGGGGTACTCCTACAATGAGCAGTTCTTC. As protein: CATSKRGYSYNEQFF.

This rearrangement joins TRBV6-4 to TRBJ2-1; tentatively, D is TRBD1 (5 bases). Trimming took off 5 bases at V and 9 bases at J, with 17 bases between the two ends. Germline V gives CDR1 MRHNA, CDR2 SNTAGT. The CDR3 contains 14 residues. The CDR3 region is CASSTSREWSEQFF. The CDR3, as DNA: TGTGCCAGCAGTACAAGCAGGGAATGGAGTGAGCAGTTCTTC.

V gene TRBV11-2 combines with J gene TRBJ2-2, with 9 bases matching TRBD1. V lost 1 base and J lost 13; bases outside the gene matches: 10. This CDR3 comprises 15 residues. Germline assignment: CDR1 SGHAT and CDR2 FQNNGV. CDR3 DNA: TGTGCCAGCAGCTTAGCTGGGAACAGGGGGCAGGTGCTGTTTTTT. It codes for CASSLAGNRGQVLFF.

This chain joins TRBV28 and TRBJ1-5; TRBD1 aligns across 12 bases. CDR1 and CDR2 (germline): MDHEN, SYDVKM. This CDR3 region has 20 residues. V shed 4 bases and J 0 bases; nucleotides not matched to a gene: 13. The CDR3 protein is CASSSAGTGGRLYSNQPQHF. Here the CDR3 DNA reads TGTGCCAGCAGTTCAGCCGGGACAGGGGGCCGCCTTTATAGCAATCAGCCCCAGCATTTT.

The chain links TRBV19 to TRBJ1-1; D remains ambiguous. The CDR3 covers 13 residues. Germline-derived CDR1 and CDR2 are LNHDA and SQIVND (reference sequence). V was cut by 5 bases and J by 0 bases, with 7 bases left in between. CDR3 in DNA: TGTGCCAGTAGTCTACCGGTGAACACTGAAGCTTTCTTT. Its protein is CASSLPVNTEAFF.

This clone was counted between two and nine times. The chain combines TRBV9 with TRBJ2-3, with D perhaps given as TRBD1 or TRBD2 (7 bases each). This CDR3 region has 16 residues. The V end lost 4 bases, the J end lost 2 bases, and 17 bases lay between the germline ends. The germline gives CDR1 SGDLS, CDR2 YYNGEE. The CDR3: CASSQQGGLLTDTQYF. DNA for the CDR3: TGTGCCAGCAGCCAGCAGGGGGGGCTGCTCACAGATACGCAGTATTTT.

The V call is TRBV27, the J call TRBJ1-2; D perhaps matches TRBD1 (6 bases). V was shortened by 6 bases and J by 8 bases, with 19 bases between the two germline ends. Germline V lookup: CDR1 MNHEY, CDR2 SMNVEV (reference sequence). The CDR3 length is 14 residues. CDR3 region: CASRNPRTAQGYTF. The CDR3 DNA sequence: TGTGCCAGCAGAAACCCCAGGACAGCTCAGGGCTACACCTTC.

The V gene is TRBV27, the J gene TRBJ2-7; D perhaps matches TRBD2 (6 bases). Germline V gives CDR1 MNHEY, CDR2 SMNVEV (reference sequence). Trimming shortened V by 4 bases and J by 1 base, and 11 bases separated the two germline ends. This CDR3 has 14 amino acids. The CDR3 nucleotides read TGTGCCAGCAGTTCGGCGGGACGATCCTACGAGCAGTACTTC. Its protein product is CASSSAGRSYEQYF.

The V and J genes are TRBV28 and TRBJ1-1, with D unclear. Germline V gene lookup returns CDR1 MDHEN and CDR2 SYDVKM. Trimming stripped 2 bases from V and 3 bases from J, with 7 bases between. The CDR3 runs to 13 residues. DNA of the CDR3: TGTGCCAGCAGTTTAGTACAGCACACTGAAGCTTTCTTT. This sequence encodes CASSLVQHTEAFF. Together with reference TRBV28 and TRBJ1-1, the CDR3 gives the full variable domain: DVKVTQSSRYLVKRTGEKVFLECVQDMDHENMFWYRQDPGLGLRLIYFSYDVKMKEKGDIPEGYSVSREKKERFSLILESASTNQTSMYLCASSLVQHTEAFFGQGTRLTVV.

This chain links TRBV19 with TRBJ1-1, with TRBD1 identical over 8 bases. Germline assignment: CDR1 LNHDA and CDR2 SQIVND (reference sequence). The CDR3 is 13 amino acids. J was trimmed by 6 bases and V by 6 bases; bases with no gene match: 6. The CDR3 nucleotides read TGTGCCAGTAGACGACAGGGGAGCCCTGAAGCTTTCTTT. Protein: CASRRQGSPEAFF. Variable domain in full (rest from reference TRBV19 and TRBJ1-1): DGGITQSPKYLFRKEGQNVTLSCEQNLNHDAMYWYRQDPGQGLRLIYYSQIVNDFQKGDIAEGYSVSREKKESFPLTVTSAQKNPTAFYLCASRRQGSPEAFFGQGTRLTVV.

The V and J genes are TRBV12-5 and TRBJ1-2, with D unresolved. Germline CDR1 reads LGHNT; CDR2 reads FRNRAP. The CDR3 covers 18 residues. V gave up 0 bases and J gave up 6 bases, with 23 bases separating them. CDR3 protein: CASGLVVGRYGVLNGYTF. The CDR3 DNA is TGTGCTAGTGGTTTGGTAGTCGGCCGTTACGGTGTGTTGAATGGCTACACCTTC.

A note on this clone: In the same sample, other DNA sequences code for this CDR3. V is TRBV4-1 and J is TRBJ1-3; no firm D call. V was clipped by 1 base and J by 0 bases, with 4 bases between them. Germline loops: CDR1 MGHRA, CDR2 YSYEKL. This CDR3 has 14 residues. CDR3: CASSQGLSGNTIYF. The CDR3 DNA reads TGCGCCAGCAGCCAAGGCCTCTCTGGAAACACCATATATTTT.

This chain uses TRBV7-9 with TRBJ1-5; TRBD1 matches at 10 bases. Trimming cost V 4 bases and J 1 base; bases outside gene matches: 7. The CDR3 runs to 17 residues. From germline, CDR1 is SEHNR and CDR2 FQNEAQ (reference sequence). DNA for the CDR3: TGTGCCAGCAGCTCCTCCGCGGGACAGGGGAGCAATCAGCCCCAGCATTTT. Residues: CASSSSAGQGSNQPQHF.

The rearrangement uses TRBV27 and TRBJ2-7; the D gene is possibly TRBD1 (5 bases). The CDR3 has 15 residues. From germline, CDR1 is MNHEY and CDR2 SMNVEV (reference sequence). V lost 5 bases to trimming and J lost 3 bases, with 17 bases between them. The DNA for the CDR3 is TGTGCCAGCAGTAAGAATTCGGGCAGGGACTACGAGCAGTACTTC. Its protein product is CASSKNSGRDYEQYF.

This clone was recorded once. The V call is TRBV6-5, the J call TRBJ1-5; no clear D. Germline V gene data show CDR1 as MNHEY and CDR2 as SVGAGI. CDR3 length equals 13 residues. Trimming removed 6 bases from V and 2 bases from J, with 8 bases in between. The CDR3 here is CASRRRRNQPQHF. CDR3 in DNA: TGTGCCAGCAGGCGTCGTCGCAATCAGCCCCAGCATTTT.

This rearrangement joins TRBV27 to TRBJ2-2; D unclear. CDR1 and CDR2 (germline): MNHEY, SMNVEV (reference sequence). Trimming pared 6 bases from V and 1 base from J, leaving 9 bases between. This CDR3 is 14 amino acids long. CDR3 nucleotide sequence: TGTGCCAGCAGGAACGCTAGGAACACCGGGGAGCTGTTTTTT. It is translated as CASRNARNTGELFF.

The J gene is TRBJ1-2, the V gene TRBV7-2, with D possibly matching TRBD1 (5 bases). The CDR3 spans 16 residues. The germline CDR1 and CDR2 sequences are SGHTA and FQGNSA. V was cut by 5 bases and J by 0 bases, with 16 bases left in between. CDR3 region: CASSLHVGGANYGYTF. DNA of the CDR3: TGTGCCAGCAGCCTCCACGTGGGGGGAGCTAACTATGGCTACACCTTC.

DNA of the CDR3: TGTGCCAGCAGCCGGGACTCGACAGATACGCAGTATTTT. It yields the protein CASSRDSTDTQYF. The chain has TRBV5-5 and TRBJ2-3; perhaps TRBD2 as D (6 bases). In germline, CDR1 is SGHKS, CDR2 YYEKEE (reference sequence). This CDR3 is built from 13 residues. Trimming removed 4 bases at V and 3 bases at J, with 9 bases between.